This T cell receptor beta chain was sequenced in a study of cytomegalovirus exposure and HLA in healthy donors. Study details: Early on, a data release was issued that held roughly 84 million unique TCRs from HLA-typed donors.

Findings of the study overall: A previous analysis found most TCR beta V segments productive roughly 90% or roughly 30% of the time. A few chains tied to CMV proved CMV antigen-specific in vitro.

In the case of this clone: Its antigen is unknown.

The J segment lost 5 bases and the V segment lost 5 bases, leaving 9 bases of the junction unmatched. This CDR3 comprises 15 residues. Per the germline V gene, CDR1 is MDHEN and CDR2 is SYDVKM. Regarding donors, all were healthy bone marrow donors. The PCR contained 60 Vbeta and 13 Jbeta primers. Method: immunoSEQ multiplex PCR; TCRdb's copy keeps in-frame clones and lacks some. The sample includes under 200,000 clones, 80% of them seen just once. Sequencing input: PBMCs. This TCR came from a woman in her forties or fifties in good health and CMV-seropositive. V and J are TRBV28 and TRBJ1-2; 9 nucleotides agree with TRBD1. Here the CDR3 reads CASSPPGQGAYGYTF. In DNA form, the CDR3 reads TGTGCCAGCAGTCCCCCGGGACAGGGCGCGTATGGCTACACCTTC.